The 10 T cell receptor beta chains below come from one sample, sequenced in a study of T cells in Graves' hyperthyroidism and ophthalmopathy. The source material, RNA transcripts, was used to amplify TCR beta CDR3 regions. Carried out on the TCR CDR3, a first-round RT-PCR used the HTBI primer set. In TCRdb, the multiplex PCR reads were re-called with MiXCR into one record per CDR3 protein. The table records under 450,000 distinct CDR3 sequences, roughly 15% of them present only once. The sample taken for sequencing was blood. All receptors derive from a woman aged 25 to 45 with Graves' hyperthyroidism that later progressed to Graves' ophthalmopathy.

In its sample, this clonotype was seen a few times. V usage is TRBV6-1 and J usage is TRBJ1-2, with TRBD1 matching over 7 bases. Per germline, CDR1 MNHNS and CDR2 SASEGT. There are 15 residues in the CDR3. Trimming removed 3 bases from V and 1 base from J; junction bases left unmatched: 5. As DNA, the CDR3 is TGTGCCAGCAGTGATCCACAGGGGATTAACTATGGCTACACCTTC. The encoded protein is CASSDPQGINYGYTF.

In this sample, this clonotype turned up a few times. The chain carries TRBV9 and TRBJ2-7; no clear D. CDR3 length equals 15 residues. Germline V gene lookup returns CDR1 SGDLS and CDR2 YYNGEE. Trimming removed 0 bases at V and 1 base at J, with 11 bases between. CDR3 coding DNA: TGTGCCAGCAGCGTAGGGCCGTCCGGATCCTACGAGCAGTACTTC. It yields the protein CASSVGPSGSYEQYF.

This clonotype showed up many times. This chain joins TRBV28 and TRBJ2-5; no reliable D call. Trimming stripped 3 bases from V and 2 bases from J, with 7 bases between. The CDR3 consists of 13 residues. Germline assignment: CDR1 MDHEN and CDR2 SYDVKM. CDR3 DNA sequence: TGTGCCAGCAGTTTCCCTGGTCAAGAGACCCAGTACTTC. Protein product: CASSFPGQETQYF.

This clonotype was counted many times. The chain couples TRBV5-1 to TRBJ1-2; 7 bases match TRBD1. With 1 base clipped from V and 5 bases from J, the junction kept 11 bases outside the gene matches. The CDR3 runs to 16 residues. Germline V lookup: CDR1 SGHRS, CDR2 YFSETQ. CDR3 sequence reads: CASSLSTAQGGYGYTF. The CDR3 DNA reads as TGCGCCAGCAGCTTGTCCACCGCCCAGGGGGGTTATGGCTACACCTTC.

The chain is built from TRBV6-1 and TRBJ2-2; D perhaps matches TRBD1 (6 bases). The germline V gene encodes CDR1 MNHNS and CDR2 SASEGT. V was shortened by 6 bases and J by 0 bases, with 14 bases between the two germline ends. The CDR3 totals 16 residues. CDR3 loop: CASRKTDSANTGELFF. The CDR3 DNA follows: TGTGCCAGCAGAAAAACGGACAGCGCGAACACCGGGGAGCTGTTTTTT.

A few counts support this clonotype. The rearrangement links TRBV5-1 to TRBJ1-4, with TRBD1 matching over 7 bases. Germline V gene lookup returns CDR1 SGHRS and CDR2 YFSETQ. The trim removed 4 bases at V and 5 bases at J, leaving 8 bases unmatched. This CDR3 has 15 residues. The CDR3 nucleotides are TGCGCCAGCAGCGCCGGGACAGTCGAGAATGAAAAACTGTTTTTT. Its translation: CASSAGTVENEKLFF.

There are many counts of this clonotype. The chain combines TRBV13 with TRBJ1-6, with D possibly matching TRBD1 (6 bases). Trimming removed 5 bases at V and 4 bases at J, with 15 bases between. CDR3 length: 16 residues. Germline V gene data show CDR1 as PRHDT and CDR2 as FYEKMQ (reference sequence). Written as DNA, the CDR3 is TGTGCCAGCAGCGATCGAGGGGGTTCGTATAATTCACCCCTCCACTTT. Its translation is CASSDRGGSYNSPLHF.

At least ten counts were recorded for this clonotype. The chain couples TRBV24-1 to TRBJ2-5; D not certain. The V and J ends lost 4 bases and 3 bases respectively, with 11 bases between them. CDR3 size: 14 residues. The germline CDR1 and CDR2 sequences are KGHDR and SFDVKD. The CDR3 region has the DNA TGTGCCACCAGTGAGTACGACAACAAAGAGACCCAGTACTTC. It encodes CATSEYDNKETQYF.

This clonotype occurred a few times. The rearrangement joins TRBV30 to TRBJ2-3, with D possibly being TRBD1 (5 bases). Trimming took off 5 bases at V and 4 bases at J, with 10 bases between the two ends. The CDR3 totals 12 residues. CDR1 is GTSNPN, CDR2 SVGIG, per germline (reference sequence). The CDR3 region is CAWDRASDTQYF. CDR3 nucleotide sequence: TGTGCCTGGGACAGAGCCTCAGATACGCAGTATTTT.

This CDR3 is CASSSSTGQSTGELFF. The CDR3, as DNA: TGCGCCAGCAGCTCGTCGACGGGACAGTCTACCGGGGAGCTGTTTTTT. This chain connects TRBV5-1 to TRBJ2-2, with 7 bases aligning to TRBD1. The germline gives CDR1 SGHRS, CDR2 YFSETQ. This CDR3 has 16 amino acids. V shed 3 bases and J 5 bases; nucleotides not matched to a gene: 10. The variable domain in full, completed from reference TRBV5-1 and TRBJ2-2, reads KAGVTQTPRYLIKTRGQQVTLSCSPISGHRSVSWYQQTPGQGLQFLFEYFSETQRNKGNFPGRFSGRQFSNSRSEMNVSTLELGDSALYLCASSSSTGQSTGELFFGEGSRLTVL.